This TCR beta chain stems from a study of beta chain features in type 1 diabetes (dated by TCRdb to the late 2010s). Regarding the study in general: Mean age, gender distribution, total cell number and subset yield did not differ between patients and healthy donors. A total of about 99,000,000 sorted cells were examined across all samples, and RNA yield correlated strongly with the number of cells per subset. The study compared TCRB repertoires of sorted circulating CD4+ T cell subsets between recently diagnosed type 1 diabetes patients and matched healthy donors. Regulatory and stem cell-like memory subsets were obtained from only 8 patients and about eight healthy donors, while naive and central memory subsets were obtained from all 28 donors.

A single peripheral blood draw of around 120 mL on average was collected from each donor into heparinised tubes. A BD FACSAria II was used to sort naive, central memory, regulatory and stem cell-like memory CD4+ T cells with a panel that included CD45RO, CCR7, CD25, CD127, CD95 and CD27. A purity above 98% was achieved for all sorted populations. PBMCs were isolated right away by Lymphoprep density gradient centrifugation and were stained directly, without culture. So that batch effects would be minimized, each experiment stained and sorted samples in pairs, pairing one healthy donor with one patient. The entire isolated RNA was reverse transcribed using the High Capacity cDNA Reverse Transcription Kit, and thus expressed TCRB transcripts were sequenced. Deep immunoSEQ sequencing was applied to naive, central memory and regulatory T cell samples, giving an average of around 3.8 million total reads per sample. After sorted cells were lysed in RLT buffer, RNA was extracted with DNase-treated RNeasy Micro or Mini kits, with the choice depending on cell number. Each cell subset was processed separately to prevent cross-contamination, with patient and healthy donor samples processed together. The immunoSEQ multiplex PCR was used to amplify TCRB sequences from cDNA, yielding 87-bp fragments that span the CDR3 region. The amplicons were sequenced using the Illumina HiSeq platform. The authors' pipeline ran thus. Synthetic template baselines were used to correct PCR bias computationally, reads within Hamming distance 2 were collapsed together, and singletons that could not be merged were discarded. Reads were aligned against IMGT so that V, D and J genes, CDR3 length and insertions or deletions at six rearrangement sites could be assigned. Within each subset, clonotype counts were normalized to sorted cell number, after which true diversity and Gini coefficients were computed with the tcR R package. Repertoire sharing was quantified using the overlap coefficient calculated on TCRB nucleotide sequences. Out-of-frame TCRB sequences from naive cells were analyzed to stand in for the pre-selection repertoire. TCRdb provides this immuneACCESS table in a form limited to in-frame rearrangements. Some clones are lacking; in checked studies, under half of them reflect an unresolved V gene, and why the rest are absent is not known. D and trimming come from the DNA, and the V and J calls and clone size come from that table. The sample table records about 400,000 clones; roughly 13% of these occur just once. The top ten constitute 0.017% of the sample.

Details on this clone: It lacks a known antigen. The input lacks base qualities; no much larger clone sits a single base away.

What the work shows at the level of the full study, not this receptor alone: Naive, central memory and regulatory TCRB repertoires appeared more similar among patients than among healthy donors. HLA sub-analyses involved small numbers of individuals, so any influence of HLA type on TCRB rearrangement remained unresolved. At VDJ recombination sites, patients with type 1 diabetes made fewer insertions and deleted more nucleotides, a pattern implying thymic rearrangement abnormalities. Because cDNA was sequenced instead of genomic DNA, highly expressing activated cells could be over-represented, though the groups showed no difference in activation or CD3 levels. PCR might favor shorter templates, but patient and control samples were amplified and corrected together, so any skew would affect both groups equally. Type 1 diabetes patients showed a moderate but significant shortening of TCRB CDR3 length in all four CD4+ subsets.

Sequences MNHEY (CDR1) and SMNVEV (CDR2) are obtained from the germline V gene (reference sequence). Including the terminal cysteine and phenylalanine, the CDR3 comprises 16 residues. The only DNA kept is the CDR3, 48 bases in frame from the first base. Trimming removed 7 bases from V and 8 bases from J; the gene matches leave 14 bases unexplained. The chain links TRBV27 with TRBJ2-1, and 10 bases in between align with TRBD1. Sequenced: naive CD4+ T cells from blood. What this sample's cell subset or site label stands for: true naive CD4+ T cells. This clonotype was sampled from a man aged 18 to 30 in good health. The DNA sequence is given as TGTGCCAGCATCCGCTTAGGACAGGGGGTTGAGCATGAGCAGTTCTTC. It translates to CASIRLGQGVEHEQFF.